Presented here are 22 T cell receptor beta chains from one specimen sequenced in a study of blood T cell repertoires in COVID-19. Here immunoSEQ multiplex PCR was the method, and the copy in TCRdb shows in-frame clones only, minus some. In the table there are about 120,000 clones, 75% to 90% of which are singletons. The specimen sequenced was peripheral blood. The origin of the receptors is a man aged 65 to 79 with active or convalescent COVID-19.

CDR3 DNA sequence: TGTGCCAGCAGCTTAGGTCGAGACGAGCAGTACTTC. Its protein is CASSLGRDEQYF. The chain recombines TRBV7-8 with TRBJ2-7; D remains ambiguous. The length of the CDR3 is 12 residues. The germline V gene has CDR1 SGHVS and CDR2 FQNEAQ. The V gene lost 1 base and the J gene lost 5 bases, with 6 bases spanning the gap.

There are a few counts of this clone. The chain carries TRBV7-9 and TRBJ1-4, with 7 nucleotides matching TRBD1. The V segment lost 5 bases and the J segment 4 bases; nucleotides outside the gene matches: 4. CDR1 is SEHNR, CDR2 FQNEAQ, per germline (reference sequence). The CDR3 loop spans 14 amino acids. The CDR3 is CASSRQGNNEKLFF. The DNA of the CDR3 is TGTGCCAGCAGCCGACAGGGAAATAATGAAAAACTGTTTTTT.

This sequence joins TRBV27 and TRBJ2-7, with a tentative D call TRBD2 (5 bases). CDR1 and CDR2 from the germline V gene are MNHEY and SMNVEV (reference sequence). V gave up 5 bases and J gave up 3 bases, with 14 bases separating them. This CDR3 comprises 14 residues. CDR3 amino acids: CASSVSGNGYEQYF. The CDR3 DNA reads as TGTGCCAGCAGTGTGTCCGGGAATGGCTACGAGCAGTACTTC.

CDR3 nucleotide sequence: TGTGCCAGCGGGTGGGGGGGACGGACAAATGAAAAACTGTTTTTT. Protein sequence: CASGWGGRTNEKLFF. The V and J genes are TRBV2 and TRBJ1-4; D perhaps matches TRBD1 (5 bases). Germline V gives CDR1 SNHLY, CDR2 FYNNEI. V dropped 8 bases and J dropped 5 bases, with 18 bases sitting between them. The CDR3 loop spans 15 amino acids.

The chain couples TRBV6-6 to TRBJ2-1; the D gene is possibly TRBD2 (7 bases). This CDR3 region has 15 residues. Germline CDR1 and CDR2: MNHNY and SVGAGI (reference sequence). Trimming pared 7 bases from V and 7 bases from J, leaving 20 bases between. CDR3 in amino acids: CASTSRGGVKNEQFF. DNA for the CDR3: TGTGCCAGCACCTCCCGCGGGGGCGTTAAGAATGAGCAGTTCTTC.

V usage is TRBV20-1 and J usage is TRBJ2-5; the match to TRBD2 covers 9 bases. In germline, CDR1 is DFQATT, CDR2 SNEGSKA (reference sequence). This CDR3 has 18 residues. V was clipped by 3 bases and J by 5 bases; unmatched bases: 19. CDR3 amino acids: CSASRPQPGTSSLETQYF. CDR3 coding DNA: TGCAGTGCTAGTAGGCCCCAACCGGGGACTAGCAGCCTGGAGACCCAGTACTTC.

The chain employs TRBV5-1 and TRBJ2-2; 7 bases agree with TRBD1. CDR1 is SGHRS, CDR2 YFSETQ, per germline. The CDR3 loop spans 15 amino acids. V was pared by 3 bases and J by 7 bases, with 9 bases of the junction left unmatched. CDR3 protein: CASSSLTGYDGELFF. The CDR3 region has the DNA TGCGCCAGCAGCTCTTTGACAGGGTACGACGGGGAGCTGTTTTTT. Full variable domain (outside the CDR3, taken from reference TRBV5-1 and TRBJ2-2): KAGVTQTPRYLIKTRGQQVTLSCSPISGHRSVSWYQQTPGQGLQFLFEYFSETQRNKGNFPGRFSGRQFSNSRSEMNVSTLELGDSALYLCASSSLTGYDGELFFGEGSRLTVL.

On this clone itself: Germline is not matched at one junction end, which may reflect a read error. The CDR3 nucleotides read TGTGCTAGCAGCCCGGGACTAGCGGGAGTCAATGAGCAGTTCTTC. This translates into CASSPGLAGVNEQFF. The chain carries TRBV7-7 and TRBJ2-1; 14 bases agree with TRBD2. Germline CDR1 and CDR2: SSHAT and FNYEAQ (reference sequence). This CDR3 has 15 amino acids. The complete variable domain, with remaining parts taken from reference TRBV7-7 and TRBJ2-1, reads GAGVSQSPRYKVTKRGQDVTLRCDPISSHATLYWYQQALGQGPEFLTYFNYEAQPDKSGLPSDRFSAERPEGSISTLTIQRTEQRDSAMYRCASSPGLAGVNEQFFGPGTRLTVL.

The V and J genes are TRBV3-1 (or the pseudogene TRBV3-2) and TRBJ1-6; D unresolved. Trimming took off 1 base at V and 8 bases at J, with 12 bases between the two ends. The V gene's germline CDR1 is LGHDT and CDR2 YNNKEL (reference sequence). This CDR3 spans 15 amino acids. In DNA, the CDR3 is TGTGCCAGCAGCCAAGGCACCCACTCGGATTCACCCCTCCACTTT. Residues: CASSQGTHSDSPLHF.

V and J are TRBV2 and TRBJ1-5; 11 positions agree with TRBD1. Per germline, CDR1 SNHLY and CDR2 FYNNEI. The CDR3 runs 16 residues. Unmatched junction bases numbered 7, after V lost 4 bases and J lost 5 bases. CDR3 coding DNA: TGTGCCAGCAGTGTAGACCGGACAGGGGGCTATCAGCCCCAGCATTTT. This translates into CASSVDRTGGYQPQHF.

V usage is TRBV29-1 and J usage is TRBJ2-7; no clear D. Germline loops: CDR1 SQVTM, CDR2 ANQGSEA. V was trimmed by 7 bases and J by 7 bases, leaving 14 bases between them. This CDR3 is 11 amino acids long. The CDR3 nucleotides are TGCAGCGCTTCAGGATTTAGGGAGCAGTACTTC. Its translation is CSASGFREQYF.

The V and J genes are TRBV28 and TRBJ1-2; no definite D call. Germline V gene sequence: CDR1 MDHEN, CDR2 SYDVKM. This CDR3 comprises 13 residues. With 5 bases removed from V and 8 bases from J, the gap between germline ends came to 15 bases. The CDR3 protein is CASSIRVLAGYTF. The DNA for the CDR3 is TGTGCCAGCAGTATCCGGGTTTTGGCGGGCTACACCTTC.

This chain joins TRBV3-1 (or the pseudogene TRBV3-2) and TRBJ2-3; tentative D call: TRBD1 (5 bases). The germline V gene encodes CDR1 LGHDT and CDR2 YNNKEL (reference sequence). V lost 4 bases, J lost 3 bases, and 11 bases lay in between. This CDR3 region has 14 residues. CDR3 protein: CASSPYRNTDTQYF. CDR3 bases: TGTGCCAGCAGCCCATACAGGAATACAGATACGCAGTATTTT.

CDR3 region: CASSIGTVDQETQYF. CDR3 DNA sequence: TGTGCCAGTAGTATCGGGACAGTCGACCAAGAGACCCAGTACTTC. The chain recombines TRBV19 with TRBJ2-5, with TRBD1 matching over 7 bases. V lost 3 bases to trimming and J lost 0 bases; unmatched junction nucleotides: 4. The V gene's germline CDR1 is LNHDA and CDR2 SQIVND (reference sequence). The CDR3 totals 15 residues.

The V call is TRBV6-4, the J call TRBJ2-1, with D possibly matching TRBD2 (5 bases). CDR1 and CDR2 from the germline V gene are MRHNA and SNTAGT. The CDR3 consists of 16 residues. The V end was cut by 0 bases, the J end by 7 bases, with 16 bases between. The CDR3 DNA sequence: TGTGCCAGCAGTGACTCTGGACTCACCCCTAGGAATGAGCAGTTCTTC. Translating gives CASSDSGLTPRNEQFF.

The table lists this clone with a count of one. V and J are TRBV28 and TRBJ2-1; 13 nucleotides align to TRBD2. Per the germline V gene, CDR1 is MDHEN and CDR2 is SYDVKM. V lost 5 bases and J lost 5; bases outside the gene matches: 3. The CDR3 sequence is 15 residues long. CDR3 nucleotide sequence: TGTGCCAGCAGTCACGGGACTAGCGGGAACAATGAGCAGTTCTTC. This codes for CASSHGTSGNNEQFF. The variable domain in full, with the rest retrieved from reference TRBV28 and TRBJ2-1, is DVKVTQSSRYLVKRTGEKVFLECVQDMDHENMFWYRQDPGLGLRLIYFSYDVKMKEKGDIPEGYSVSREKKERFSLILESASTNQTSMYLCASSHGTSGNNEQFFGPGTRLTVL.

The chain joins TRBV5-1 to TRBJ2-3; no definite D call. There are 12 residues in the CDR3. The V end lost 2 bases, the J end lost 4 bases, and 5 bases lay between the germline ends. CDR1 and CDR2 (germline): SGHRS, YFSETQ. The CDR3 coding sequence is TGCGCCAGCAGCTTTAATGCAGATACGCAGTATTTT. This encodes CASSFNADTQYF.

This clone was detected only a few times. The rearrangement joins TRBV4-1 to TRBJ1-1; a possible D gene is TRBD1 (5 bases). CDR1 is MGHRA and CDR2 is YSYEKL in the germline V gene. The CDR3 length is 14 residues. With 4 bases removed from V and 2 bases from J, the gap between germline ends came to 11 bases. The CDR3 spells CASSPPGRNTEAFF. The CDR3 DNA follows: TGCGCCAGCAGCCCTCCAGGGCGAAACACTGAAGCTTTCTTT.

The chain carries TRBV6-1 and TRBJ1-6, with a weak D call TRBD1 (5 bases). Germline V gene sequence: CDR1 MNHNS, CDR2 SASEGT. The CDR3 length is 12 residues. Trimming left V 1 base short and J 11 bases short, with 6 bases between. The CDR3 bases are TGTGCCAGCAGTGAAGGGGGGGCACCCCTCCACTTT. It specifies CASSEGGAPLHF.

The chain combines TRBV5-1 with TRBJ2-1; 14 bases align to TRBD2. The germline V gene encodes CDR1 SGHRS and CDR2 YFSETQ. This CDR3 contains 16 residues. V was pared by 0 bases and J by 10 bases, with 6 bases of the junction left unmatched. The DNA of the CDR3 is TGCGCCAGCAGCTTGGCAGGGACTAGCGGGAGCGGAGAGCAGTTCTTC. Protein sequence: CASSLAGTSGSGEQFF.

CDR3 DNA sequence: TGTGCCAGCAGCCCGGACAGGGGGTCAACTAATGAAAAACTGTTTTTT. This translates into CASSPDRGSTNEKLFF. The rearrangement links TRBV5-6 to TRBJ1-4; 10 nucleotides match TRBD1. CDR1 and CDR2 from the germline V gene are SGHDT and YYEEEE. This CDR3 contains 16 residues. V lost 4 bases, J lost 0 bases, and 3 bases stayed unmatched.

The chain has TRBV28 and TRBJ2-3; possibly TRBD2 for D (5 bases). The germline V gene has CDR1 MDHEN and CDR2 SYDVKM. Trimming left V 11 bases short and J 0 bases short, with 21 bases between. There are 16 residues in the CDR3. The DNA of the CDR3 is TGTGCCGCACCCTCAGCAGGAGGACGGAGCACAGATACGCAGTATTTT. Residues: CAAPSAGGRSTDTQYF.